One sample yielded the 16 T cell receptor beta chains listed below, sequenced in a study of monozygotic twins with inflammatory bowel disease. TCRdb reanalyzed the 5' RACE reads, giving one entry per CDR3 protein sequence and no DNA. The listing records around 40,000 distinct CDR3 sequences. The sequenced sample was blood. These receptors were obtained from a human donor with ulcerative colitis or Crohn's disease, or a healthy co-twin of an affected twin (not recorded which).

This CDR3 reads CASSEGSSYEQYF. V is TRBV9 and J is TRBJ2-7. CDR3 length: 13 residues. Germline CDR1 is SGDLS and CDR2 is YYNGEE.

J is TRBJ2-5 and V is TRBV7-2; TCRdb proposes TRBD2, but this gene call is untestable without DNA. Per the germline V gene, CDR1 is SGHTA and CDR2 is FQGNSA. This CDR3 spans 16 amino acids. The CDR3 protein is CASSYPTTSGQETQYF.

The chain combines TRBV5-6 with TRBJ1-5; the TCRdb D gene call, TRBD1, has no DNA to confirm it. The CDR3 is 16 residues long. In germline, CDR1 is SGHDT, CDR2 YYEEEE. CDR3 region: CASSLVGQGGNQPQHF.

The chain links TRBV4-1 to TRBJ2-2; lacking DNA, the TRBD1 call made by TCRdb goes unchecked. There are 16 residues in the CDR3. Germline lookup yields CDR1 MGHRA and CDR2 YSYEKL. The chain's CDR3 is CASSQADRVMGGELFF.

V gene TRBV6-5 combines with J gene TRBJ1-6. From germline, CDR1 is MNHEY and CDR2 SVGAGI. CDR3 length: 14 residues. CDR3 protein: CASSSTGGNSPLHF.

The CDR3 is CASSFGTALYNSPLHF. The chain joins TRBV27 to TRBJ1-6. The CDR3 is 16 amino acids. Germline loops: CDR1 MNHEY, CDR2 SMNVEV (reference sequence).

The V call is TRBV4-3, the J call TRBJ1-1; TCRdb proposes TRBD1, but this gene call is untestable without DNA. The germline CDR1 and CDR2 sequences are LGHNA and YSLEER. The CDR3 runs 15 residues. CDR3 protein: CASSQDAAAGQGPFF.

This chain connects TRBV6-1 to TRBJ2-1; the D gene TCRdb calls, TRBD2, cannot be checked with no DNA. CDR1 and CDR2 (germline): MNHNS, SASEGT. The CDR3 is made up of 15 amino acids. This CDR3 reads CASRIESGSHNEQFF.

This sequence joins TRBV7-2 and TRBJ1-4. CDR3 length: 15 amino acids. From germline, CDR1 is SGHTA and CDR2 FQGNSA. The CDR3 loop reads CASSVDRATNEKLFF. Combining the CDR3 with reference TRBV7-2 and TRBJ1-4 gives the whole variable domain GAGVSQSPSNKVTEKGKDVELRCDPISGHTALYWYRQSLGQGLEFLIYFQGNSAPDKSGLPSDRFSAERTGGSVSTLTIQRTQQEDSAVYLCASSVDRATNEKLFFGSGTQLSVL.

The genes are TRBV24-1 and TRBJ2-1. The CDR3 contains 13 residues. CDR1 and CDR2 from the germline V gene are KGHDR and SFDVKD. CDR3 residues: CATSDLKQPEQFF.

CDR3 sequence: CASSSNTRLISTDTQYF. The chain is built from TRBV5-4 and TRBJ2-3. CDR1 and CDR2 (germline): SGHNT, YYREEE (reference sequence). The CDR3 contains 17 residues.

CDR3 in amino acids: CASSLGAGTDTQYF. The chain uses TRBV7-9 and TRBJ2-3. CDR1 is SEHNR and CDR2 is FQNEAQ in the germline V gene (reference sequence). The CDR3 runs 14 residues.

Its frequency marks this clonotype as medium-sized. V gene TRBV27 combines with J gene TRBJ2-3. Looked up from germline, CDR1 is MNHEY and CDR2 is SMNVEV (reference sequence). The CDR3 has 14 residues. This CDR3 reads CASSLQSSTDTQYF.

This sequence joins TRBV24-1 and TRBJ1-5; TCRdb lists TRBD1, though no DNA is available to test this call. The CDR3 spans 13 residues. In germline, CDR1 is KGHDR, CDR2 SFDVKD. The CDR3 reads CATSDRGDQPQHF.

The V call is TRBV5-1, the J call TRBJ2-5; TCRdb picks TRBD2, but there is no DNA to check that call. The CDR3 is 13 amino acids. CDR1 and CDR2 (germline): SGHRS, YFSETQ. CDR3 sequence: CASSLTREETQYF.

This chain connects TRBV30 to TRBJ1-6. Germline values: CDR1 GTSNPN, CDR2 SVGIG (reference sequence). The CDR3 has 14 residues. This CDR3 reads CAWTITASNSPLHF. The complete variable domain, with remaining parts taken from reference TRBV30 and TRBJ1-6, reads SQTIHQWPATLVQPVGSPLSLECTVEGTSNPNLYWYRQAAGRGLQLLFYSVGIGQISSEVPQNLSASRPQDRQFILSSKKLLLSDSGFYLCAWTITASNSPLHFGNGTRLTVT.